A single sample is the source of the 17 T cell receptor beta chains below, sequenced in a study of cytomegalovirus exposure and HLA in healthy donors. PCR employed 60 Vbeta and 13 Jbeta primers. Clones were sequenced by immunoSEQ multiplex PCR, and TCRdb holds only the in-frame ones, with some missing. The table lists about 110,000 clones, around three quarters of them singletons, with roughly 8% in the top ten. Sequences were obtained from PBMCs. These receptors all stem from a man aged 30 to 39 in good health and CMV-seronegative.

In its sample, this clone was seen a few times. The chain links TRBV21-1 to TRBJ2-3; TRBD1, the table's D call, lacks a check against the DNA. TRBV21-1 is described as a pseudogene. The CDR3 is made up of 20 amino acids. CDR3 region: CASSKVGTGENLTPADTQYF. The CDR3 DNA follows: TGTGCCAGCAGCAAAGTAGGGACAGGGGAAAATCTAACCCCCGCAGATACGCAGTATTTT.

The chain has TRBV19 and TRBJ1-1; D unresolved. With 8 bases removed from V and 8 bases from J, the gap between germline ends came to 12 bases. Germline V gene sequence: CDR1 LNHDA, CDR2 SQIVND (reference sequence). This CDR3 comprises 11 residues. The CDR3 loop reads CASRQMYEAFF. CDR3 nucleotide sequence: TGTGCCAGTCGACAAATGTACGAAGCTTTCTTT.

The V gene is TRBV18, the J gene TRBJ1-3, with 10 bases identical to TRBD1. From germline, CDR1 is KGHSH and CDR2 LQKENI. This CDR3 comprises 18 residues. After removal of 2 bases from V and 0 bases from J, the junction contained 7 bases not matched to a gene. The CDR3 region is CASSPKTGGQSSGNTIYF. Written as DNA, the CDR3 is TGTGCCAGCTCACCAAAGACAGGGGGCCAGAGCTCTGGAAACACCATATATTTT.

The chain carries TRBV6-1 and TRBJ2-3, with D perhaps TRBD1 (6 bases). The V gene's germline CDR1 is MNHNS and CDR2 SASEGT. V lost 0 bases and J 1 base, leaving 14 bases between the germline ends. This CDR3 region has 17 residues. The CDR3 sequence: CASSEAVRGSRTDTQYF. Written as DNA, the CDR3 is TGTGCCAGCAGTGAAGCTGTGAGGGGGAGCCGCACAGATACGCAGTATTTT.

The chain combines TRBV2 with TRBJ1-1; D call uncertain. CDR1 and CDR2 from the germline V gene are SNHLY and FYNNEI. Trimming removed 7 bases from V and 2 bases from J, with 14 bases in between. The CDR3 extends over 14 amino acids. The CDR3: CASTLRVFNTEAFF. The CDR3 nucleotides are TGTGCCAGCACCCTCCGGGTCTTTAACACTGAAGCTTTCTTT.

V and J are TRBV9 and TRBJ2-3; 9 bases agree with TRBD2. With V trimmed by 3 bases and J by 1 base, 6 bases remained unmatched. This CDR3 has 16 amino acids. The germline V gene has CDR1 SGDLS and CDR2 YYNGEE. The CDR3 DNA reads TGTGCCAGCAGCGCCCTAGCGGGACAAGGCACAGATACGCAGTATTTT. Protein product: CASSALAGQGTDTQYF.

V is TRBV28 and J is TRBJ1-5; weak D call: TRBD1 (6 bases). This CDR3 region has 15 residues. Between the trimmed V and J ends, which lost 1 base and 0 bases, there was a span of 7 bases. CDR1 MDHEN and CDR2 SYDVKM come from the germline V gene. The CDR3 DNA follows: TGTGCCAGCAGTTTATCCAGGGGTAGCAATCAGCCCCAGCATTTT. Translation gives CASSLSRGSNQPQHF.

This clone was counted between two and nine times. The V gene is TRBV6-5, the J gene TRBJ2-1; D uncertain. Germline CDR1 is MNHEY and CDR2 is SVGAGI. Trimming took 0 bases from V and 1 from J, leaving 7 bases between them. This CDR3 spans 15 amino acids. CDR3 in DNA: TGTGCCAGCAGTTACTCTCAGTCGTCCTACAATGAGCAGTTCTTC. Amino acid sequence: CASSYSQSSYNEQFF.

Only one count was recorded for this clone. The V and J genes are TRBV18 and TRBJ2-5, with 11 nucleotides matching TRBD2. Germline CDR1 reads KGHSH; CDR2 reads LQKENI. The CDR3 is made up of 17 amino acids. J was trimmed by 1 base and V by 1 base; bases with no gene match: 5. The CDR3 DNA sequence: TGTGCCAGCTCACCACTGGGACTAGCGGCCACCCAAGAGACCCAGTACTTC. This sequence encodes CASSPLGLAATQETQYF.

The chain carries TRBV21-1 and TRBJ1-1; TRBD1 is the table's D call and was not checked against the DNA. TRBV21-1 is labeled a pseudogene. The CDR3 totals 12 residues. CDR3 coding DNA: TGTGCCAGCAGCAAAGAAGACAGGGCAGCTTTCTTT. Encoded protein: CASSKEDRAAFF.

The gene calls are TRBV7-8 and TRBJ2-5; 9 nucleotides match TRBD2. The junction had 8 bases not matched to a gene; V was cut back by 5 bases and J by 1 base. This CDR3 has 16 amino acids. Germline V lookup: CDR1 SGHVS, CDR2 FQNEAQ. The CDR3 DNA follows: TGTGCCAGCAGCCCGCGACTAGCGGACAGCCAAGAGACCCAGTACTTC. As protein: CASSPRLADSQETQYF. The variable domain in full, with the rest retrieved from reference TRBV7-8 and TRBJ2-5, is GAGVSQSPRYKVAKRGQDVALRCDPISGHVSLFWYQQALGQGPEFLTYFQNEAQLDKSGLPSDRFFAERPEGSVSTLKIQRTQQEDSAVYLCASSPRLADSQETQYFGPGTRLLVL.

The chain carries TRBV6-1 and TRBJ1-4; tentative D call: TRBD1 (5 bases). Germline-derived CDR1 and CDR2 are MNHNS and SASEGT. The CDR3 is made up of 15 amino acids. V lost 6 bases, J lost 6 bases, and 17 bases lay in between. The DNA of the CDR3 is TGTGCCAGCAGCCAATTACAAGGGGCGGATGAAAAACTGTTTTTT. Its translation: CASSQLQGADEKLFF.

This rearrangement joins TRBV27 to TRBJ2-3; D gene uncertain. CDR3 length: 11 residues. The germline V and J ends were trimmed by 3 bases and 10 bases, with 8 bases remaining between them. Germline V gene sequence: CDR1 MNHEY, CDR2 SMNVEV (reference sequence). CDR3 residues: CASSFPGSQYF. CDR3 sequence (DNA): TGTGCCAGCAGTTTTCCAGGATCGCAGTATTTT.

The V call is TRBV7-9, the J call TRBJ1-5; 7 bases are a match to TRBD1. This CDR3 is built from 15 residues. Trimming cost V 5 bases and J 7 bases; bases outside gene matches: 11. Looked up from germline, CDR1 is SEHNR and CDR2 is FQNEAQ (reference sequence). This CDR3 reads CASSKATGSRQPQHF. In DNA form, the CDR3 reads TGTGCCAGCAGCAAAGCGACAGGGTCGAGGCAGCCCCAGCATTTT.

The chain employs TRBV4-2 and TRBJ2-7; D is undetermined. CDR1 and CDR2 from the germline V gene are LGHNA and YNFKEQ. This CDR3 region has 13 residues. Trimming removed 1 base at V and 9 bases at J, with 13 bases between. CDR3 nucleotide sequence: TGTGCCAGCAGCCAAGGAGCGACCTCGGGGCAGTACTTC. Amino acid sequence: CASSQGATSGQYF.

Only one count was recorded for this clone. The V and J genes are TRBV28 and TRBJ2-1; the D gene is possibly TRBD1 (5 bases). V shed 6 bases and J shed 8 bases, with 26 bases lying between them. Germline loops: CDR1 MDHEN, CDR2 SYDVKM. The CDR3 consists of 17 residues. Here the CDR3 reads CASRDLEALWTSDEQFF. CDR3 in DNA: TGTGCCAGCAGGGACCTAGAGGCCCTATGGACAAGCGATGAGCAGTTCTTC.

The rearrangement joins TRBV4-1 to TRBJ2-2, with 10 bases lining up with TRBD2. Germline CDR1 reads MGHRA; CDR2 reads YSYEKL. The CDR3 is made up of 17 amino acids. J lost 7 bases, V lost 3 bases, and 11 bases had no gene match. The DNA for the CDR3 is TGCGCCAGCAGCCAGCGGACTAGCGGCCCTAATGTCGGGGAGCTGTTTTTT. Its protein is CASSQRTSGPNVGELFF.